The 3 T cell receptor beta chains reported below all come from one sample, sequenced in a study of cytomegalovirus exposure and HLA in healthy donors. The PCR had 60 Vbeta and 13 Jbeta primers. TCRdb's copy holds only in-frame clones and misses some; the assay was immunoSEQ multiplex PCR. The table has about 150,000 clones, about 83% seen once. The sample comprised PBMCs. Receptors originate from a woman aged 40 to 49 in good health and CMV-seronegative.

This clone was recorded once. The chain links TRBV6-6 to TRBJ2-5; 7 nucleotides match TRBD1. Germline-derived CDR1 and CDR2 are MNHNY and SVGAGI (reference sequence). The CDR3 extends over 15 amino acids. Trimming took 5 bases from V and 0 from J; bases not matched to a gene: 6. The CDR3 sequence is CASSNPQGHQETQYF. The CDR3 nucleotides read TGTGCCAGCAGTAACCCACAGGGGCACCAAGAGACCCAGTACTTC.

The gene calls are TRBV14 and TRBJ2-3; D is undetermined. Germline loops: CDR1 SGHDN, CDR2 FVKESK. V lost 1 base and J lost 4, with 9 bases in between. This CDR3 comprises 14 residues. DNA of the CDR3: TGTGCCAGCAGCCAAGGTTACTACCCAGATACGCAGTATTTT. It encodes CASSQGYYPDTQYF.

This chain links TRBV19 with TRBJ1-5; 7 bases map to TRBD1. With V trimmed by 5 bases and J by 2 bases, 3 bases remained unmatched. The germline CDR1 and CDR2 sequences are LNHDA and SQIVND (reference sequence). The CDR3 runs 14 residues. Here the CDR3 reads CASSRQGGNQPQHF. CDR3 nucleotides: TGTGCCAGTAGTCGACAGGGAGGCAATCAGCCCCAGCATTTT.